A single sample is the source of the 17 T cell receptor beta chains below, sequenced in a study of T cells in women clearing cervical HPV infection. Here immunoSEQ multiplex PCR was the method, and the copy in TCRdb shows in-frame clones only, minus some. The sample data list about 26,000 clones. Input material: blood buffy coat. All receptors come from a woman between 18 and 69 years old with a cervical HPV16 infection that either progressed to CIN3+ or cleared (not recorded which).

About this clone: The sequence runs out 3 residues before the end of the CDR3; the remainder is reconstructed from the germline J gene. The V call is TRBV7-2, the J call TRBJ1-2, with D perhaps matching TRBD1 (6 bases). CDR3 length: 14 residues. Germline V CDR1 and CDR2: SGHTA, FQGNSA. CDR3 loop: CASSFQTGSYDYTF. Partial CDR3 DNA: TGTGCCAGCAGCTTCCAGACAGGCTCCTACGAC.

Concerning this clone itself: The read is 3 residues too short to cover the CDR3 end, so that end is filled in from the germline J gene. The chain employs TRBV14 and TRBJ2-2, with a weak D call TRBD2 (5 bases). This CDR3 is built from 17 residues. In germline, CDR1 is SGHDN, CDR2 FVKESK. CDR3 loop: CASSQDRASLSGSPLFF. Partial CDR3 DNA: TGTGCCAGCAGCCAAGATCGGGCTAGCTTATCGGGTTCACCG.

Note on this clone: Coverage ceases 3 residues before the CDR3 finishes, and the germline J gene fills in the end. The rearrangement links TRBV5-4 to TRBJ1-1, with a tentative D call TRBD1 (5 bases). Germline CDR1 is SGHNT and CDR2 is YYREEE (reference sequence). The V end lost 3 bases, the J end lost 1 base, and 10 bases lay between the germline ends. CDR3 length equals 14 residues. CDR3 DNA (partial): TGTGCCAGCAGCTCAGGGCGCGGGAACACTGAA. This encodes CASSSGRGNTE. The complete CDR3 reads CASSSGRGNTEAFF.

The CDR3 sequence is CASSLEAVQETQYF. CDR3 bases read: TGTGCCAGCAGTTTGGAGGCGGTACAAGAGACC. The chain combines TRBV12-3 or TRBV12-4 with TRBJ2-5; D may be TRBD2 (5 bases). The read ends 3 residues early relative to the CDR3; the germline J gene fills the gap. Deletions cut 3 bases from V and 2 bases from J, with 10 bases between. The CDR3 loop spans 14 amino acids.

CDR3 DNA, as far as it was read: TGTGCCAGCTCACCAGGTTCGAGGGACGAG. As protein: CASSPGSRDE. The entire CDR3 protein reads CASSPGSRDEQYF. This sequence joins TRBV18 and TRBJ2-7; D is possibly TRBD2 (5 bases). Coverage ceases 3 residues before the CDR3 finishes, and the germline J gene fills in the end. The CDR3 has 13 amino acids. V was pared by 2 bases and J by 5 bases, with 10 bases between. Per germline, CDR1 KGHSH and CDR2 LQKENI.

Comments on this clone: The read ends 3 residues before the CDR3 terminus; that terminus is restored from the germline J gene. The J gene is TRBJ2-5, the V gene TRBV6-2 or TRBV6-3; 9 bases match TRBD2. The CDR3 has 16 residues. CDR1 is MNHEY and CDR2 is SVGEGT in the germline V gene. The V gene end was trimmed by 2 bases and the J gene end by 5 bases; junction bases not matched to a gene: 9. The part of the CDR3 DNA that was read is TGTGCCAGCAGTTACGGGTTGCGGGGGGGCCGGGAGACC. Translated, it gives CASSYGLRGGRET. The full CDR3 is CASSYGLRGGRETQYF.

A remark on this clone: With the read ending 3 residues before the CDR3 end, the germline J gene is used to fill in that end. This chain joins TRBV7-9 and TRBJ1-1; tentatively, D is TRBD1 (6 bases). Germline V CDR1 and CDR2: SEHNR, FQNEAQ (reference sequence). CDR3 length: 12 residues. The CDR3 sequence: CASSLTGREAFF. Partial CDR3 DNA: TGTGCCAGCAGCCTAACAGGGAGAGAA.

On this clone itself: At one boundary the junction diverges from the germline segment, which might be a read error. The CDR3 goes on 3 residues after the read ends, and that part is filled in from the germline J gene. The genes are TRBV4-2 and TRBJ1-4; D ambiguous. CDR3 length equals 16 residues. CDR1 is LGHNA and CDR2 is YNFKEQ in the germline V gene. The sequenced part of the CDR3 DNA is TGCGCCAGCAGCCATACAATGGGTGCGGGTAATGAAAAA. Translation: CASSHTMGAGNEK. Given in full, the CDR3 is CASSHTMGAGNEKLFF.

This chain's CDR3 is CASSSFGMAGQTGANVLTF. CDR3 bases read: TGTGCCAGCTCATCCTTTGGAATGGCAGGGCAAACTGGGGCCAACGTC. The gene calls are TRBV18 and TRBJ2-6, with TRBD1 as a possible D gene (5 bases). Read coverage stops 3 residues before the CDR3 terminus; the germline J gene supplies the remainder. Trimming stripped 5 bases from V and 2 bases from J, with 22 bases between. The germline gives CDR1 KGHSH, CDR2 LQKENI. This CDR3 is built from 19 residues. Based on the CDR3 plus reference TRBV18 and TRBJ2-6, the full variable domain is NAGVMQNPRHLVRRRGQEARLRCSPMKGHSHVYWYRQLPEEGLKFMVYLQKENIIDESGMPKERFSAEFPKEGPSILRIQQVVRGDSAAYFCASSSFGMAGQTGANVLTFGAGSRLTVL.

As to this clone: The read halts 3 residues ahead of the CDR3 end, with the missing end drawn from the germline J gene. The chain uses TRBV7-3 and TRBJ1-1, with 9 nucleotides matching TRBD1. V was clipped by 1 base and J by 4 bases; unmatched bases: 7. This CDR3 is 16 amino acids long. CDR1 and CDR2 from the germline V gene are SGHTA and FQGTGA. This chain's CDR3 is CASSLMGGQGGTEAFF. The part of the CDR3 DNA that was read is TGTGCCAGCAGCTTAATGGGGGGACAGGGCGGCACTGAA.

Concerning this clone: The sequence runs out 3 residues before the end of the CDR3; the remainder is reconstructed from the germline J gene. The genes are TRBV11-2 and TRBJ2-7; 7 bases are shared with TRBD2. The trim removed 5 bases at V and 5 bases at J, leaving 9 bases unmatched. CDR3 length: 14 amino acids. The germline V gene has CDR1 SGHAT and CDR2 FQNNGV. The CDR3 reads CASSLADWANEQYF. The sequenced part of the CDR3 DNA is TGTGCCAGCAGCCTAGCGGACTGGGCCAACGAG.

To note about this clone: The read falls 3 residues short of the CDR3 end, and the missing part is taken from the germline J gene. This sequence joins TRBV19 and TRBJ1-5, with 7 bases matching TRBD1. Germline V lookup: CDR1 LNHDA, CDR2 SQIVND (reference sequence). This CDR3 comprises 16 residues. V lost 6 bases and J lost 3; bases outside the gene matches: 11. The part of the CDR3 DNA that was read is TGTGCCAGTAGGAATACGGGGCAGGGGGACAATCAGCCC. Translated, it gives CASRNTGQGDNQP. The CDR3 in full is CASRNTGQGDNQPQHF.

To note about this clone: The read is 3 residues too short to cover the CDR3 end, so that end is filled in from the germline J gene. The chain employs TRBV5-1 and TRBJ2-7; 15 bases are shared with TRBD2. CDR3 length: 17 residues. The V gene end was trimmed by 3 bases and the J gene end by 2 bases; junction bases not matched to a gene: 6. Germline CDR1 reads SGHRS; CDR2 reads YFSETQ. The CDR3 bases that were read are TGCGCCAGCAGCTCTGGGACTAGCGGGGGGCCCCCCTACGAG. Its translation is CASSSGTSGGPPYE. The full CDR3 sequence reads CASSSGTSGGPPYEQYF.

Details on this clone: The missing CDR3 end, 3 residues past where the read stops, is filled in from the germline J gene. This chain joins TRBV20-1 and TRBJ2-7; possible D gene TRBD1, 5 bases. Trimming left V 0 bases short and J 6 bases short, with 15 bases between. Germline CDR1 and CDR2: DFQATT and SNEGSKA (reference sequence). CDR3 length equals 14 residues. The sequenced CDR3 bases are TGCAGTGCTAGAGATTTGACCAGGGTTGCCGAG. This translates into CSARDLTRVAE. The complete CDR3 protein is CSARDLTRVAEQYF.

Turning to this clone: One end of the junction fails to match germline, which may point to a read error. The read ends 3 residues before the CDR3 terminus; that terminus is restored from the germline J gene. The chain couples TRBV4-2 to TRBJ2-2; the match to TRBD1 covers 8 bases. CDR1 and CDR2 from the germline V gene are LGHNA and YNFKEQ. This CDR3 is built from 18 residues. This CDR3 is CASSHRTGSGPGTGELFF. CDR3 DNA (partial): TGCGCCAGCAGCCACAGGACAGGGTCGGGTCCGGGGACCGGGGAG.

As to this clone: Read coverage stops 3 residues before the CDR3 terminus; the germline J gene supplies the remainder. The J gene is TRBJ2-3, the V gene TRBV7-3, with 7 bases matching TRBD1. Germline CDR1 SGHTA, CDR2 FQGTGA. The CDR3 spans 14 residues. The trim removed 5 bases at V and 1 base at J, leaving 3 bases unmatched. This chain's CDR3 is CASSNTGGTDTQYF. Partial CDR3 DNA: TGTGCCAGCAGCAATACAGGGGGCACAGATACG.

As for this clone: The CDR3 end is not reached by the read, which stops 3 residues before it; the germline J gene fills it in. The chain recombines TRBV14 with TRBJ1-1; 12 nucleotides line up with TRBD1. The V gene end was trimmed by 4 bases and the J gene end by 6 bases; junction bases not matched to a gene: 6. This CDR3 has 15 residues. The germline V gene encodes CDR1 SGHDN and CDR2 FVKESK. The chain's CDR3 is CASSPEGQGAPEAFF. The CDR3 DNA, read in part, is TGTGCCAGCAGCCCAGAGGGACAGGGGGCCCCTGAA.